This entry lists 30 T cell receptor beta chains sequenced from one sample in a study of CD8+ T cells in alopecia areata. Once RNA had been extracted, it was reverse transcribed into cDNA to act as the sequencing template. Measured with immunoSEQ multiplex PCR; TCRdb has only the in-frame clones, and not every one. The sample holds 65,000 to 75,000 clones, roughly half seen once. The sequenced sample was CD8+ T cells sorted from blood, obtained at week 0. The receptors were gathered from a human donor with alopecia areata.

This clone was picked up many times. CDR3 DNA: TGTGCCAGCAGCGACCTTAGACTAACCAATGAGCAGTTCTTC. Translation gives CASSDLRLTNEQFF. The chain couples TRBV27 to TRBJ2-1; possible D gene TRBD2, 5 bases. Germline CDR1 is MNHEY and CDR2 is SMNVEV (reference sequence). The ends were cut back, 6 bases at V and 6 bases at J, with 15 bases in the middle. The CDR3 length is 14 residues.

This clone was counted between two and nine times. CDR3 sequence (DNA): TGCGCCAGCAGCAAGAGCGGACTAGCGAGTTATCAGCAGGGCGAGCAGTACTTC. Translated: CASSKSGLASYQQGEQYF. This chain connects TRBV10-2 to TRBJ2-7; 9 nucleotides agree with TRBD2. Trimming took 6 bases from V and 6 from J; bases not matched to a gene: 21. Germline assignment: CDR1 WSHSY and CDR2 SAAADI. The CDR3 consists of 18 residues.

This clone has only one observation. The CDR3 sequence is CATSRDRGADTQYF. CDR3 sequence (DNA): TGTGCCACCAGCAGGGACAGGGGGGCAGATACGCAGTATTTT. This chain links TRBV15 with TRBJ2-3; 10 bases fit TRBD1. Trimming cost V 3 bases and J 4 bases; bases outside gene matches: 1. Germline V gives CDR1 LNHNV, CDR2 YYDKDF (reference sequence). The CDR3 extends over 14 amino acids.

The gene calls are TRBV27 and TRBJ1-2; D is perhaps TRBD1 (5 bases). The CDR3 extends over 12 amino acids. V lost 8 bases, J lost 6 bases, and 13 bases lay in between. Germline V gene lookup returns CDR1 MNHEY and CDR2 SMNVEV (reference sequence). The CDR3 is CASRAGRDGYTF. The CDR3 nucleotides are TGTGCCAGCCGGGCAGGGCGGGATGGCTACACCTTC.

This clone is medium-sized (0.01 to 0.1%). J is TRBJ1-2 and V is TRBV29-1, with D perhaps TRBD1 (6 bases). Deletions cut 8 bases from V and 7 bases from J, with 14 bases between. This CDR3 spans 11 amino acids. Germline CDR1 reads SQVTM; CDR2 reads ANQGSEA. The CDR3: CSTLGQAGYTF. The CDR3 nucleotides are TGCAGCACCTTGGGACAAGCTGGCTACACCTTC.

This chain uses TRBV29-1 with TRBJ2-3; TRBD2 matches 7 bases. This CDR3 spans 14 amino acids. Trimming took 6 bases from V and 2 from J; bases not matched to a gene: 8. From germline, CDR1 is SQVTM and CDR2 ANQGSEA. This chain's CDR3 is CSVARGEYTDTQYF. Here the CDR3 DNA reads TGCAGCGTGGCACGGGGGGAGTACACAGATACGCAGTATTTT.

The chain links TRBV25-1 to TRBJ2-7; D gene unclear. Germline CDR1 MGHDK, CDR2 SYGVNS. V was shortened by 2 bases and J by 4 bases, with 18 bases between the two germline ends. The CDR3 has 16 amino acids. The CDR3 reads CASSEGVALNPYEQYF. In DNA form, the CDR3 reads TGTGCCAGCAGTGAAGGGGTGGCTCTCAACCCTTACGAGCAGTACTTC.

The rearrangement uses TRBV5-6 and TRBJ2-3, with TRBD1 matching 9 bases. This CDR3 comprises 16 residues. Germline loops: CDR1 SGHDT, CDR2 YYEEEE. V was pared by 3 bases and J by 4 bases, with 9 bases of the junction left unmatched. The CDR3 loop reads CASSWLTGGMADTQYF. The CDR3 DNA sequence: TGTGCCAGCAGCTGGTTGACAGGGGGAATGGCAGATACGCAGTATTTT.

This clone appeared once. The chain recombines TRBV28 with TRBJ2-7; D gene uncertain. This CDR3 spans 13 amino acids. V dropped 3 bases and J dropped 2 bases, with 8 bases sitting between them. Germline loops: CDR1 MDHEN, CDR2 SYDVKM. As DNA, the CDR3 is TGTGCCAGCAGTTTTGTCAGTCCCTACGAGCAGTACTTC. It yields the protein CASSFVSPYEQYF.

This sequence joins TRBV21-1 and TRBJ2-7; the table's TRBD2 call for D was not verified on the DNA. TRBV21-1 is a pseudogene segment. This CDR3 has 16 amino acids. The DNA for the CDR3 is TGTGCCAGCAGTGAGAAGCGGGAGCCCACCTCCTACGAGCAGTACTTC. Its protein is CASSEKREPTSYEQYF.

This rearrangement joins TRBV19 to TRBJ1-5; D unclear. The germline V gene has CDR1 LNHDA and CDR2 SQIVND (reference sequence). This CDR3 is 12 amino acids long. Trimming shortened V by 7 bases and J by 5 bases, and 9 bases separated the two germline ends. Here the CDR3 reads CASKRDDQPQHF. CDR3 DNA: TGTGCCAGTAAGCGGGATGATCAGCCCCAGCATTTT.

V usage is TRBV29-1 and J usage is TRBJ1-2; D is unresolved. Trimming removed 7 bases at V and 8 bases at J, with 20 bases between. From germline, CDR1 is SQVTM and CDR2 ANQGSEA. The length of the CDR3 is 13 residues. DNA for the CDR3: TGCAGCGCCGCCCAACGGGTGGACCAAGGCTACACCTTC. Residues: CSAAQRVDQGYTF.

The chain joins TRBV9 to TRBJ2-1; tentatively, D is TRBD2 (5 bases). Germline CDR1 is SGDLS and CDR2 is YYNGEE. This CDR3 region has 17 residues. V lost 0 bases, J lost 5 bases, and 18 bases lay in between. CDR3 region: CASSVGLGRERDNEQFF. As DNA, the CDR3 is TGTGCCAGCAGCGTAGGTTTGGGAAGGGAGAGGGACAATGAGCAGTTCTTC.

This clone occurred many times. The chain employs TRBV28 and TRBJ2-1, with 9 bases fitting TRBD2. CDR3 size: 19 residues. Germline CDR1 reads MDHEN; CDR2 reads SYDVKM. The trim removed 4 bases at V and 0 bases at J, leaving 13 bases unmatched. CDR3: CASSSRVLSGRSSYNEQFF. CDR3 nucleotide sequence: TGTGCCAGCAGTTCCAGGGTTTTAAGCGGGAGGAGCTCCTACAATGAGCAGTTCTTC.

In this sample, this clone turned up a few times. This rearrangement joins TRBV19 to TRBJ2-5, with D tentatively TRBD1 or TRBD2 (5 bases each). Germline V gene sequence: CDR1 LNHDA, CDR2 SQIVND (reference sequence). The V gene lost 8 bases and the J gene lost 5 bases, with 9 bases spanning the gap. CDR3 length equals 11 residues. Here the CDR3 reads CASRGPETQYF. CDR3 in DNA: TGTGCCAGTCGGGGCCCCGAGACCCAGTACTTC.

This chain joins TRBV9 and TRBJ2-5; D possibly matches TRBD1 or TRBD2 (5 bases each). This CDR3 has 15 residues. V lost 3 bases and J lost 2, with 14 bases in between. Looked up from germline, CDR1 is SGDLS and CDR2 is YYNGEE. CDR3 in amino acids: CASSAQGRAQETQYF. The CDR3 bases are TGTGCCAGCAGCGCCCAGGGACGGGCGCAAGAGACCCAGTACTTC.

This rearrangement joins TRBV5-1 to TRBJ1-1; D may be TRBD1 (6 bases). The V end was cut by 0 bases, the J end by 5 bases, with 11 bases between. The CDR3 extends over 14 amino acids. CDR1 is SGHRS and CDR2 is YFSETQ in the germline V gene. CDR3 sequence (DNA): TGCGCCAGCAGCTTGGGCCAGGGGTTGACTGAAGCTTTCTTT. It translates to CASSLGQGLTEAFF.

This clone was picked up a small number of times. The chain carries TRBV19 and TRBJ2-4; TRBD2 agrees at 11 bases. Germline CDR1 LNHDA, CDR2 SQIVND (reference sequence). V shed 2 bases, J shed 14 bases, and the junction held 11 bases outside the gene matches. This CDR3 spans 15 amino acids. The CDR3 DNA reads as TGTGCCAGTAGTATAAGTGGGACTAGCGGTGAGTGGAAGTACTTC. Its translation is CASSISGTSGEWKYF.

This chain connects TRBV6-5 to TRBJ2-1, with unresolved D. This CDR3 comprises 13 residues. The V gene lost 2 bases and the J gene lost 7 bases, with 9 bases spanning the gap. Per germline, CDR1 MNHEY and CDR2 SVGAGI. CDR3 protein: CASSYRGTNEQFF. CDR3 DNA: TGTGCCAGCAGTTACCGCGGAACGAATGAGCAGTTCTTC.

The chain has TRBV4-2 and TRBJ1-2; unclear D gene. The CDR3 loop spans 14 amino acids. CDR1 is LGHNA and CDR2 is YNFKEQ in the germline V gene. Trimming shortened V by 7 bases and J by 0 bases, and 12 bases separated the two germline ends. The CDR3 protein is CASTEDISNYGYTF. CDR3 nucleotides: TGTGCCAGCACCGAAGATATTTCTAACTATGGCTACACCTTC.

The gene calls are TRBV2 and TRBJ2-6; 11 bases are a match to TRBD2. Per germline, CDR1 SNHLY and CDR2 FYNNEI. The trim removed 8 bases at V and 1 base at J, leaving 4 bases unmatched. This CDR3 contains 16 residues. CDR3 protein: CASVTSGRSGANVLTF. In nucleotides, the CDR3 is TGTGCCAGCGTTACTAGCGGGAGATCTGGGGCCAACGTCCTGACTTTC. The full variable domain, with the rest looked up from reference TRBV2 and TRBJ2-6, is EPEVTQTPSHQVTQMGQEVILRCVPISNHLYFYWYRQILGQKVEFLVSFYNNEISEKSEIFDDQFSVERPDGSNFTLKIRSTKLEDSAMYFCASVTSGRSGANVLTFGAGSRLTVL.

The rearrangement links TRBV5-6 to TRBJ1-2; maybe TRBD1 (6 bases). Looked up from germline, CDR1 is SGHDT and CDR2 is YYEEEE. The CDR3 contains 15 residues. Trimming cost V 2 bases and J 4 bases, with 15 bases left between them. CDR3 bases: TGTGCCAGCAGCTTAGGGCAGGGGATCATCTATGGCTACACCTTC. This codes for CASSLGQGIIYGYTF.

The CDR3 reads CSVATGTGDNEQFF. The CDR3 region has the DNA TGCAGCGTTGCAACCGGGACAGGAGACAATGAGCAGTTCTTC. This chain connects TRBV29-1 to TRBJ2-1, with 8 bases that match TRBD1. The V and J ends lost 4 bases and 5 bases, in that order; junction bases with no gene match: 7. The germline V gene has CDR1 SQVTM and CDR2 ANQGSEA. CDR3 length equals 14 residues.

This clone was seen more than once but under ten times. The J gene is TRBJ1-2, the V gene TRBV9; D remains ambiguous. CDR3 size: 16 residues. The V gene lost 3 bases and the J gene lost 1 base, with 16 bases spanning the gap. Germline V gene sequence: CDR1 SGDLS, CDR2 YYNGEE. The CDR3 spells CASSARTDPLNYGYTF. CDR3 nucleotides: TGTGCCAGCAGCGCGAGGACGGACCCCCTTAACTATGGCTACACCTTC.

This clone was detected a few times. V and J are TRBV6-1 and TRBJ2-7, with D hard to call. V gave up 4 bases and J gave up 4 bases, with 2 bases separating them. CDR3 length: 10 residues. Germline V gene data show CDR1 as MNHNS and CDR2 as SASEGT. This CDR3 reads CASSAYEQYF. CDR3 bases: TGTGCCAGCAGTGCGTACGAGCAGTACTTC.

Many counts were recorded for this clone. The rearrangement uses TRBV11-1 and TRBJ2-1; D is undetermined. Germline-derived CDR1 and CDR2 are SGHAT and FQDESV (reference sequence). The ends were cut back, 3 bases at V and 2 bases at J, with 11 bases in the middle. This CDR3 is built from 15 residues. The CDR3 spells CASSFETPTYNEQFF. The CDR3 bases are TGTGCCAGCAGCTTCGAGACGCCGACCTACAATGAGCAGTTCTTC.

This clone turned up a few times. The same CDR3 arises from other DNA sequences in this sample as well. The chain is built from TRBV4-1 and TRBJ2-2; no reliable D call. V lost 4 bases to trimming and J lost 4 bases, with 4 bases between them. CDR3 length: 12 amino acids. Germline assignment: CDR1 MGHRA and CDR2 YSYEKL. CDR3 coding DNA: TGCGCCAGCAGCCTGGGCACCGGGGAGCTGTTTTTT. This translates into CASSLGTGELFF.

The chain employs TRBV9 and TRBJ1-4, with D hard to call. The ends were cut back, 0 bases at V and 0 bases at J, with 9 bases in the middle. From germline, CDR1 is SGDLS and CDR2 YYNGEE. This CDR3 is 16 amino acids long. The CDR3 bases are TGTGCCAGCAGCGTAGGAGGCAGAGCAACTAATGAAAAACTGTTTTTT. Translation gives CASSVGGRATNEKLFF.

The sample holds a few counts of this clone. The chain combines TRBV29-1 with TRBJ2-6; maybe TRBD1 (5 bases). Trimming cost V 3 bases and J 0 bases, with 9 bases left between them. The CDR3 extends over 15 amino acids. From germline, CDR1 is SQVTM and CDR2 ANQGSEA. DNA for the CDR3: TGCAGCGTTGAGGACACAGTCTCTGGGGCCAACGTCCTGACTTTC. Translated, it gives CSVEDTVSGANVLTF.

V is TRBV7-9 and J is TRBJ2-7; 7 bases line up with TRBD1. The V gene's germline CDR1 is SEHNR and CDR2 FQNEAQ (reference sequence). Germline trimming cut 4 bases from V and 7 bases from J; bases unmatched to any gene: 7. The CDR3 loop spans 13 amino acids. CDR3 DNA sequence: TGTGCCAGCAGCTCCCCTGACAGGGCAGAGCAGTACTTC. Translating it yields CASSSPDRAEQYF.